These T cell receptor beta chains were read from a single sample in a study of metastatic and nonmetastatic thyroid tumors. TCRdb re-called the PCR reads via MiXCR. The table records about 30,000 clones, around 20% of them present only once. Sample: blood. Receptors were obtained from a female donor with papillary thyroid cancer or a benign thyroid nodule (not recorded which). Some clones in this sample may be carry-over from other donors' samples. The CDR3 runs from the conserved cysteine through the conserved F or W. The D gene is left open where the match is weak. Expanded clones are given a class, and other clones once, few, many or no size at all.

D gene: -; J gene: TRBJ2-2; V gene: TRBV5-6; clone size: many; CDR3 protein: CASSFGGTNTGELFF; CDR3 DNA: TGTGCCAGCAGCTTTGGAGGGACGAACACCGGGGAGCTGTTTTTT
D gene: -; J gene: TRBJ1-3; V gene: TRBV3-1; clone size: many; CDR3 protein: CASSLGGKGNTIYF; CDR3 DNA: TGTGCCAGCAGCTTGGGGGGCAAGGGAAACACCATATATTTT
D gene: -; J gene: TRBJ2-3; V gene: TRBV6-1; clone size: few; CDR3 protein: CASSLQGWGDTQYF; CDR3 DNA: TGTGCCAGCAGTCTCCAAGGCTGGGGAGATACGCAGTATTTT
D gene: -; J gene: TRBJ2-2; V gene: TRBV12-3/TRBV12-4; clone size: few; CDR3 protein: CASSGTCGTGELFF; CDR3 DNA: TGTGCCAGCAGTGGTACATGCGGCACCGGGGAGCTGTTTTTT
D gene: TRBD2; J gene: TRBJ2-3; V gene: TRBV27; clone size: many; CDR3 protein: CASSLSPPGLAGGTDTQYF; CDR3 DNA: TGTGCCAGCAGTTTATCACCCCCGGGACTAGCGGGCGGTACAGATACGCAGTATTTT
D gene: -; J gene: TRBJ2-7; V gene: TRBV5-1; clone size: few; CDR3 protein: CASSLELAPTYEQYF; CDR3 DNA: TGCGCCAGCAGCTTGGAGCTAGCGCCTACCTACGAGCAGTACTTC
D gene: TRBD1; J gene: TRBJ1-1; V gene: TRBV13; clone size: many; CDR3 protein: CASSPTGVSEAFF; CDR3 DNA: TGTGCCAGCAGCCCTACAGGGGTTTCTGAAGCTTTCTTT
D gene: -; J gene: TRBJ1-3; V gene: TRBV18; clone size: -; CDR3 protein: CASSPGAAGNTIYF; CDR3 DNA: TGTGCCAGCTCACCAGGAGCAGCAGGAAACACCATATATTTT
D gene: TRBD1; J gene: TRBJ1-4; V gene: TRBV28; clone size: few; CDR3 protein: CASNGKGTGVATNEKLFF; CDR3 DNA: TGTGCCAGCAATGGGAAGGGGACAGGAGTTGCAACTAATGAAAAACTGTTTTTT
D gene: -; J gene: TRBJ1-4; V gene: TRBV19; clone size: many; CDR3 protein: CASLGTFSATNEKLFF; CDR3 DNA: TGTGCCAGCCTCGGAACCTTTAGTGCAACTAATGAAAAACTGTTTTTT
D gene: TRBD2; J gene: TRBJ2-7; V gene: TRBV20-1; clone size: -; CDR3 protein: CSARRLAGLYEQYF; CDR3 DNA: TGCAGTGCTAGACGACTAGCGGGTCTCTACGAGCAGTACTTC
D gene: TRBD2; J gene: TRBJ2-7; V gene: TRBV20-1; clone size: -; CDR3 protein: CSASSPLAGSSYEQYF; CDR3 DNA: TGCAGTGCTAGTTCCCCTCTAGCGGGAAGCTCCTACGAGCAGTACTTC
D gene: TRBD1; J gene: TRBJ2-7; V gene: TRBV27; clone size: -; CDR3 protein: CATGQGSYEQYF; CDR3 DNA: TGTGCCACGGGACAGGGGTCCTACGAGCAGTACTTC
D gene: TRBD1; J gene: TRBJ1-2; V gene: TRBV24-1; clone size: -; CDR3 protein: CATPQGAYGYTF; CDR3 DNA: TGTGCCACCCCGCAGGGGGCCTATGGCTACACCTTC
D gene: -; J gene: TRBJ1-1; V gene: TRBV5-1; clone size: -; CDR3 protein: CASSLVESMNTEAFF; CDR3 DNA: TGCGCCAGCAGCTTGGTGGAGAGTATGAACACTGAAGCTTTCTTT
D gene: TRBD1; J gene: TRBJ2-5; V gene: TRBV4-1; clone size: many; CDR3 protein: CASSQPGQGATETQYF; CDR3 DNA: TGCGCCAGCAGCCAGCCGGGACAGGGGGCGACGGAGACCCAGTACTTC